This T cell receptor (beta chain) was captured in a study of blood T cell repertoires in COVID-19. The wider study: The study drew acute and convalescent COVID-19 samples from the United States, Italy and Spain.

This clone was detected once. Clones were sequenced by immunoSEQ multiplex PCR, and TCRdb holds only the in-frame ones, with some missing. The sample contains more than 200,000 clones, roughly 84% of which appear only once. The sequenced sample was peripheral blood. The sequence was obtained from a woman aged 40-49 years who had recovered from COVID-19.

The CDR3 nucleotides read TGCGCCAGCAGCCAAGCCCCGGACAGGAGGTATAGCACTGAAGCTTTCTTT. Translating gives CASSQAPDRRYSTEAFF. The chain combines TRBV4-3 with TRBJ1-1; 7 nucleotides align to TRBD1. Trimming removed 1 base from V and 4 bases from J; junction bases left unmatched: 12. The CDR3 is 17 amino acids. Germline loops: CDR1 LGHNA, CDR2 YSLEER.